This is a list of T cell receptor beta chains from one sample in a study of OX40 agonist ivuxolimab in advanced cancers. Sequenced by immunoSEQ multiplex PCR; TCRdb stores in-frame clones only, minus some. The sample consists of about 100,000 clones, around nine tenths of them appearing once. Sequencing was performed on CD4+ or CD8+ T cells sorted from blood, taken in a trial of the OX40 agonist ivuxolimab. The origin of the receptors is an adult with an advanced solid tumor such as melanoma, head and neck, liver or kidney cancer. Each CDR3 is given with its conserved first and last residue. D genes are given only for firm matches. Rows give clone size only sometimes, using once, few, many, or a class for an expanded clone.

-	TRBV5-1	TRBJ2-3	-	TGCGCCAGCAGCCCGGCCGGCACAGATACGCAGTATTTT	CASSPAGTDTQYF
TRBD1	TRBV4-1	TRBJ1-5	few	TGCGCCAGCAGCCCATGGCAGGGGGACAATCAGCCCCAGCATTTT	CASSPWQGDNQPQHF
-	TRBV5-1	TRBJ2-1	-	TGCGCCAGCAGCCCGGGGGTAGTGCCCAACAATGAGCAGTTCTTC	CASSPGVVPNNEQFF
-	TRBV5-6	TRBJ2-2	-	TGTGCCAGCAGCTTGGCCAAGATCACCGGGGAGCTGTTTTTT	CASSLAKITGELFF
TRBD2	TRBV19	TRBJ2-7	-	TGTGCCAGTAGTATCCAACTAGCGGGAGGTTCCGAGCAGTACTTC	CASSIQLAGGSEQYF
-	TRBV2	TRBJ2-5	-	TGTGCCAGCAGTTTAAACTCGAATCAAGAGACCCAGTACTTC	CASSLNSNQETQYF
-	TRBV5-1	TRBJ1-1	-	TGCGCCAGCAGCTTGGGGCCGGCCCTGGACACTGAAGCTTTCTTT	CASSLGPALDTEAFF
-	TRBV19	TRBJ2-6	-	TGTGCCAGTTCTCTGAGTGCGGCCCCCTCTGGGGCCAACGTCCTGACTTTC	CASSLSAAPSGANVLTF
TRBD2	TRBV19	TRBJ2-1	few	TGTGCCAGTAGTATCCTGGGGACTAGCGGGAGGGGTAGCAATGAGCAGTTCTTC	CASSILGTSGRGSNEQFF
TRBD2	TRBV27	TRBJ2-7	-	TGTGCCAGCAGTTTACATCGGCTAGCGGGAGCGACCTACGAGCAGTACTTC	CASSLHRLAGATYEQYF